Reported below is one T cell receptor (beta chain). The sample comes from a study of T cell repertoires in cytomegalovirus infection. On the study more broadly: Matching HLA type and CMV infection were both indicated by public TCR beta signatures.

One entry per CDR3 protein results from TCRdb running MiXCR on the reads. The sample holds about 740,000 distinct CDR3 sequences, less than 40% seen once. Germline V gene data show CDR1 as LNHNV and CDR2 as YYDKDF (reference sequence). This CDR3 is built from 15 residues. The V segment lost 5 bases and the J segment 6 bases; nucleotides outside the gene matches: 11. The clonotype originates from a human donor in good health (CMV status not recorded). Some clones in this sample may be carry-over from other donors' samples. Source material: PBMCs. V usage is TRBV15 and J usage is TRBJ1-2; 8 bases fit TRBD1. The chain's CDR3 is CATSGRPTGDNGYTF. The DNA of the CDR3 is TGTGCCACCAGCGGCCGTCCGACAGGGGACAATGGCTACACCTTC.